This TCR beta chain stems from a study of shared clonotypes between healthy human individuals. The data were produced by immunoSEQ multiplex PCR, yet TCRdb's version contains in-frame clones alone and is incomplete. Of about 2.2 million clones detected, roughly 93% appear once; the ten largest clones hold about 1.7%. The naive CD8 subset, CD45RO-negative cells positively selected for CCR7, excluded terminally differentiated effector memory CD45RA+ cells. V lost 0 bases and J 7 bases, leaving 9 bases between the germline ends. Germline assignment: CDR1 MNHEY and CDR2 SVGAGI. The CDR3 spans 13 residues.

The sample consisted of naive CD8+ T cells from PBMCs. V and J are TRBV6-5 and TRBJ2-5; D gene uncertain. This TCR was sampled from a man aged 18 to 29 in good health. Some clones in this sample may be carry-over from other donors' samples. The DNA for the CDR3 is TGTGCCAGCAGTTACTCAGAATCCCCGACCCAGTACTTC. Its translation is CASSYSESPTQYF.